Each of the 21 T cell receptor beta chains below was sequenced from the same sample in a study of T cells after yellow fever vaccination. MiXCR was run by TCRdb on the 5' RACE reads, yielding one entry per CDR3 protein. In the table there are 200,000 to 300,000 distinct CDR3 sequences, 6.9% of which are singletons. Sequenced material: CD4+ T cells sorted from PBMCs, taken 15 days after the yellow fever booster vaccination. The source is a young man who received the YFV17D yellow fever vaccine.

This clonotype was found a few times. CDR3 sequence (DNA): TGCAGCGGACTAGTCCTTAGGGATGAGCAGTACTTC. It translates to CSGLVLRDEQYF. The rearrangement joins TRBV20-1 to TRBJ2-7, with TRBD2 matching 7 bases. Germline-derived CDR1 and CDR2 are DFQATT and SNEGSKA (reference sequence). This CDR3 has 12 residues.

This clonotype was seen at least ten times. The CDR3 coding sequence is TGCAGTGCCGGCGGGGGCAGTCCCACAGATACGCAGTATTTT. Translation gives CSAGGGSPTDTQYF. The chain carries TRBV20-1 and TRBJ2-3; TRBD2 might be the D (7 bases). The germline V and J ends were trimmed by 6 bases and 2 bases, with 15 bases remaining between them. The CDR3 loop spans 14 amino acids. Germline values: CDR1 DFQATT, CDR2 SNEGSKA (reference sequence).

The CDR3 here is CASSQTINEQFF. In DNA form, the CDR3 reads TGTGCCAGCAGTCAGACTATCAATGAGCAGTTCTTC. The V and J genes are TRBV28 and TRBJ2-1; D is perhaps TRBD2 (5 bases). V shed 5 bases and J shed 6 bases, with 8 bases lying between them. The CDR3 is made up of 12 amino acids. Germline assignment: CDR1 MDHEN and CDR2 SYDVKM.

As to this clonotype: A much larger clonotype is one base distant, so this may be a read error. The J gene is TRBJ2-2, the V gene TRBV4-3; possible D gene TRBD2, 6 bases. CDR3 length: 15 residues. CDR1 is LGHNA and CDR2 is YSLEER in the germline V gene. Trimming stripped 5 bases from V and 8 bases from J, with 18 bases between. The CDR3 coding sequence is TGCGCCAGCAGCAGCACTAGCTGGAGTGGGGGGGAGCTGTTTTTT. Translated, it gives CASSSTSWSGGELFF.

The chain recombines TRBV7-6 with TRBJ1-1, with D perhaps matching TRBD1 (6 bases). CDR1 is SGHVS and CDR2 is FNYEAQ in the germline V gene. Trimming pared 1 base from V and 5 bases from J, leaving 17 bases between. The CDR3 runs to 16 residues. CDR3 residues: CASSLGPTGVSTEAFF. CDR3 bases: TGTGCCAGCAGCTTAGGCCCGACAGGCGTGTCGACTGAAGCTTTCTTT. The entire variable domain, with the rest obtained from reference TRBV7-6 and TRBJ1-1, is as follows: GAGVSQSPRYKVTKRGQDVALRCDPISGHVSLYWYRQALGQGPEFLTYFNYEAQQDKSGLPNDRFSAERPEGSISTLTIQRTEQRDSAMYRCASSLGPTGVSTEAFFGQGTRLTVV.

This clonotype was counted ten times or more. The chain has TRBV7-2 and TRBJ2-1; the D is unclear. The ends were cut back, 5 bases at V and 3 bases at J, with 14 bases in the middle. CDR3 size: 15 residues. Looked up from germline, CDR1 is SGHTA and CDR2 is FQGNSA. CDR3 nucleotide sequence: TGTGCCAGCAGCCCAACGGTGGCCGACTACAATGAGCAGTTCTTC. This sequence encodes CASSPTVADYNEQFF.

The V and J genes are TRBV4-2 and TRBJ2-2; D is perhaps TRBD1 (5 bases). V was cut by 3 bases and J by 6 bases, with 14 bases left in between. The length of the CDR3 is 15 residues. Germline V lookup: CDR1 LGHNA, CDR2 YNFKEQ. The DNA of the CDR3 is TGTGCCAGCAGCCATACAGGTTTAGAGTCCGGGGAGCTGTTTTTT. This sequence encodes CASSHTGLESGELFF.

This clonotype was picked up a small number of times. The CDR3 nucleotides are TGTGCCTGGGGGACAGTCCAATATGGCTACACCTTC. It codes for CAWGTVQYGYTF. The chain uses TRBV30 and TRBJ1-2; TRBD1 aligns across 7 bases. CDR3 length: 12 amino acids. V trimming: 5 bases; J trimming: 5 bases; junction bases outside the gene matches: 5. Looked up from germline, CDR1 is GTSNPN and CDR2 is SVGIG (reference sequence).

This clonotype appeared a few times. The chain is built from TRBV29-1 and TRBJ1-1; D not certain. The CDR3 covers 14 residues. Between the trimmed V and J ends, which lost 5 bases and 0 bases, there was a span of 13 bases. The V gene's germline CDR1 is SQVTM and CDR2 ANQGSEA. The CDR3 loop reads CSVCIGTMNTEAFF. As DNA, the CDR3 is TGCAGCGTTTGTATAGGAACGATGAACACTGAAGCTTTCTTT.

This clonotype was counted at least ten times. The V and J genes are TRBV20-1 and TRBJ2-3, with unresolved D. The CDR3 runs 14 residues. V lost 4 bases, J lost 2 bases, and 13 bases lay in between. The V gene's germline CDR1 is DFQATT and CDR2 SNEGSKA (reference sequence). The CDR3 DNA reads as TGCAGTGCTATTCCTCCCCTGACCACAGATACGCAGTATTTT. Translated, it gives CSAIPPLTTDTQYF.

This clonotype was recorded a few times. The J gene is TRBJ2-2, the V gene TRBV7-2, with D hard to call. The CDR3 runs 14 residues. Trimming removed 6 bases from V and 5 bases from J, with 13 bases in between. Germline-derived CDR1 and CDR2 are SGHTA and FQGNSA. The CDR3 DNA follows: TGTGCCAGCAGACCGGACCAGAGGACCGGGGAGCTGTTTTTT. Translation: CASRPDQRTGELFF.

The J gene is TRBJ2-7, the V gene TRBV9, with 9 bases lining up with TRBD1. Germline V lookup: CDR1 SGDLS, CDR2 YYNGEE. This CDR3 is built from 15 residues. V shed 0 bases and J 6 bases; nucleotides not matched to a gene: 7. CDR3 sequence (DNA): TGTGCCAGCAGCGTAGACGGACAGGGGTTGCGCGAGCAGTACTTC. This codes for CASSVDGQGLREQYF.

This clonotype was detected ten times or more. The chain combines TRBV18 with TRBJ2-2, with 11 bases aligning to TRBD1. Germline lookup yields CDR1 KGHSH and CDR2 LQKENI. This CDR3 region has 15 residues. V was clipped by 3 bases and J by 4 bases; unmatched bases: 1. The CDR3 nucleotides read TGTGCCAGCTCACCGGGGACAGGGGGCACCGGGGAGCTGTTTTTT. Translating gives CASSPGTGGTGELFF.

The chain is built from TRBV5-1 and TRBJ2-2, with D uncertain. Looked up from germline, CDR1 is SGHRS and CDR2 is YFSETQ. There are 16 residues in the CDR3. Trimming shortened V by 0 bases and J by 6 bases, and 15 bases separated the two germline ends. CDR3 DNA: TGCGCCAGCAGCTTGGCTACCCAGGCGGTTGCCGGGGAGCTGTTTTTT. This translates into CASSLATQAVAGELFF.

A few counts support this clonotype. This chain links TRBV6-1 with TRBJ1-4, with 8 nucleotides matching TRBD1. Germline V CDR1 and CDR2: MNHNS, SASEGT. Unmatched junction bases numbered 8, after V lost 5 bases and J lost 6 bases. The CDR3 contains 15 residues. The CDR3 bases are TGTGCCAGCAGTCAAGTAGACAGGGGAGATGAAAAACTGTTTTTT. This encodes CASSQVDRGDEKLFF.

About this clonotype itself: A much bigger clone sits one base away, suggesting this may be a read error. V usage is TRBV9 and J usage is TRBJ2-3; a possible D gene is TRBD2 (5 bases). CDR1 and CDR2 from the germline V gene are SGDLS and YYNGEE. Deletions cut 0 bases from V and 3 bases from J, with 17 bases between. This CDR3 has 17 residues. The CDR3: CASSVADSESLTDTQYF. The DNA for the CDR3 is TGTGCCAGCAGCGTAGCTGATAGCGAGAGTTTGACAGATACGCAGTATTTT.

This clonotype was observed a few times. CDR3 region: CASSPPGVNYEQYF. DNA of the CDR3: TGTGCCAGCAGCCCACCTGGAGTTAACTACGAGCAGTACTTC. The chain combines TRBV7-2 with TRBJ2-7; no definite D call. Germline lookup yields CDR1 SGHTA and CDR2 FQGNSA. V was shortened by 5 bases and J by 3 bases, with 14 bases between the two germline ends. The CDR3 is 14 residues long.

The J gene is TRBJ2-2, the V gene TRBV20-1, with 8 bases aligning to TRBD2. This CDR3 spans 15 amino acids. CDR1 and CDR2 from the germline V gene are DFQATT and SNEGSKA (reference sequence). J lost 5 bases, V lost 0 bases, and 5 bases had no gene match. CDR3 in amino acids: CSAREAGVGTGELFF. CDR3 nucleotides: TGCAGTGCTAGAGAAGCGGGAGTGGGAACCGGGGAGCTGTTTTTT.

This rearrangement joins TRBV7-2 to TRBJ2-1; 12 nucleotides align to TRBD2. V lost 5 bases and J lost 6; bases outside the gene matches: 5. The length of the CDR3 is 15 residues. Germline V CDR1 and CDR2: SGHTA, FQGNSA. CDR3 residues: CASSNPSGRANEQFF. For the CDR3, the DNA is TGTGCCAGCAGCAACCCTAGCGGGAGGGCCAATGAGCAGTTCTTC.

This clonotype occurred a few times. The CDR3, as DNA: TGTGCCAGCAGCTTAAGTCCTCTCCAAGAGACCCAGTACTTC. Amino acids: CASSLSPLQETQYF. The rearrangement links TRBV7-2 to TRBJ2-5; D remains unclear. Trimming removed 2 bases from V and 1 base from J, with 8 bases in between. The CDR3 sequence is 14 residues long. CDR1 SGHTA and CDR2 FQGNSA come from the germline V gene.

This chain connects TRBV7-2 to TRBJ2-7; the match to TRBD1 covers 9 bases. Germline V CDR1 and CDR2: SGHTA, FQGNSA. V was clipped by 2 bases and J by 6 bases; unmatched bases: 14. The CDR3 runs to 17 residues. CDR3: CASSLTPTGTGQSEQYF. DNA for the CDR3: TGTGCCAGCAGCTTAACACCGACCGGGACAGGGCAGAGCGAGCAGTACTTC.